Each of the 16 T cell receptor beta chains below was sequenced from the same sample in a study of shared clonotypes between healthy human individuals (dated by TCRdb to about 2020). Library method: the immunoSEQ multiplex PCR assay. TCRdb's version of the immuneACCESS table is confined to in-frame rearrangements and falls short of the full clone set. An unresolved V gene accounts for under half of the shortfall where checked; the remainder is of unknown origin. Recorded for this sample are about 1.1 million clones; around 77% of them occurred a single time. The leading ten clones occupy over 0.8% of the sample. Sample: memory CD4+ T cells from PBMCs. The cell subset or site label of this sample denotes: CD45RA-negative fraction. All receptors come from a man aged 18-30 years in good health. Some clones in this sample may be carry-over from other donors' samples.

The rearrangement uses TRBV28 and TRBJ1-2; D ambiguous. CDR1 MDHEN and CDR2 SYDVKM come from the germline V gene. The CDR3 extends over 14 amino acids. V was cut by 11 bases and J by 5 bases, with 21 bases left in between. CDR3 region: CASGSGGWQYGYTF. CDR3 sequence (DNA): TGTGCCTCCGGCAGCGGTGGTTGGCAATATGGCTACACCTTC.

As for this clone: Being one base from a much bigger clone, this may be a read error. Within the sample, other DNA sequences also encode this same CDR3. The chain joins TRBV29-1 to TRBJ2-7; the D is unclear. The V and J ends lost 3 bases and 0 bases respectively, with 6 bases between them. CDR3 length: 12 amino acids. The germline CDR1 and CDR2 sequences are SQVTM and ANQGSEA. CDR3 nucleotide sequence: TGCAGCGTTGAGTCCAACTCCTACGAGCAGTACTTC. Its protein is CSVESNSYEQYF.

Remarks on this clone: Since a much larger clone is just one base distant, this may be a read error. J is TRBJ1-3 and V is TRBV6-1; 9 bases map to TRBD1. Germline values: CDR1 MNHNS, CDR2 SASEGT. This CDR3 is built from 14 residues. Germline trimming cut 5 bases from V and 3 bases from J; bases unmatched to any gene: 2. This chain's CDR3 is CASSTGGVGNTIYF. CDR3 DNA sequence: TGTGCCAGCAGTACAGGGGGCGTTGGAAACACCATATATTTT.

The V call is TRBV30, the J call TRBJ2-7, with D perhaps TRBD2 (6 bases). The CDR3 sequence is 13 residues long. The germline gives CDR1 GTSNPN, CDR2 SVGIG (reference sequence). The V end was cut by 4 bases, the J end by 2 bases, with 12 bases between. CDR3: CAWTGLSTYEQYF. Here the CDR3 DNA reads TGTGCCTGGACGGGACTTTCCACCTACGAGCAGTACTTC. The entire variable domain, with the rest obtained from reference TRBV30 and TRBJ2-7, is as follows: SQTIHQWPATLVQPVGSPLSLECTVEGTSNPNLYWYRQAAGRGLQLLFYSVGIGQISSEVPQNLSASRPQDRQFILSSKKLLLSDSGFYLCAWTGLSTYEQYFGPGTRLTVT.

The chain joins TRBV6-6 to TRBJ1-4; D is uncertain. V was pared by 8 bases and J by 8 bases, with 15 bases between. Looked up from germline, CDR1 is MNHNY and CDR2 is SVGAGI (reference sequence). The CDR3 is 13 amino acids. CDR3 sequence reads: CASSYTGAEKLFF. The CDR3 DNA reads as TGTGCCAGCTCGTACACCGGCGCGGAAAAACTGTTTTTT.

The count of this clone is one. The CDR3 DNA sequence: TGTGCCAGCAGCCTTGGACTCTACGAGCAGTACTTC. Translating it yields CASSLGLYEQYF. V usage is TRBV5-4 and J usage is TRBJ2-7; possibly TRBD2 for D (5 bases). CDR1 and CDR2 from the germline V gene are SGHNT and YYREEE (reference sequence). The V end was cut by 4 bases, the J end by 3 bases, with 8 bases between. This CDR3 has 12 residues.

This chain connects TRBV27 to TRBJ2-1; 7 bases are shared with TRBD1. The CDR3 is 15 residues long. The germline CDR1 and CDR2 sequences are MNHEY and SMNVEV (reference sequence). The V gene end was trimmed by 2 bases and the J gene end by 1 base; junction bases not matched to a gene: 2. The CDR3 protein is CASSLTQGSYNEQFF. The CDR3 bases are TGTGCCAGCAGTTTAACACAGGGGTCCTACAATGAGCAGTTCTTC.

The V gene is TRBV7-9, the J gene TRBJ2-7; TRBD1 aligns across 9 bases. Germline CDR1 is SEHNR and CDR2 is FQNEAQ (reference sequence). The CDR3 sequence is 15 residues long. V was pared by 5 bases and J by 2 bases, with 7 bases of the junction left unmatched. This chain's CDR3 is CASSPRGTGTYEQYF. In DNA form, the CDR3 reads TGTGCCAGCAGCCCAAGGGGGACAGGGACCTACGAGCAGTACTTC.

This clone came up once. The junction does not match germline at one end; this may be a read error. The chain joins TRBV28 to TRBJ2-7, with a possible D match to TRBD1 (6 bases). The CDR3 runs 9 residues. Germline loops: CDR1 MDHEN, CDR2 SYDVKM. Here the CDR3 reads CARIQGWDF. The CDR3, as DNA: TGTGCCAGGATACAGGGTTGGGACTTC.

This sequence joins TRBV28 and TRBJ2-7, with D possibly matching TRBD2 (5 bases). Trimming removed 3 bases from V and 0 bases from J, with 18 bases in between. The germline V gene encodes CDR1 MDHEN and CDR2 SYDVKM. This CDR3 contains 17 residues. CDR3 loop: CASSFGLGGPDSYEQYF. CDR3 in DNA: TGTGCCAGCAGTTTTGGGTTAGGCGGGCCCGACTCCTACGAGCAGTACTTC.

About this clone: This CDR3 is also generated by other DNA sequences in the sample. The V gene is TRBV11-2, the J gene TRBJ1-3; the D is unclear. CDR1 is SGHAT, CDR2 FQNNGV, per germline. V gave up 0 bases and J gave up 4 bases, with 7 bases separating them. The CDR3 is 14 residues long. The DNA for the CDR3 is TGTGCCAGCAGCTTAGATTCCGGCGGAAACACCATATATTTT. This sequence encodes CASSLDSGGNTIYF. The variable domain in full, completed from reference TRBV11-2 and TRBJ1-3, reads EAGVAQSPRYKIIEKRQSVAFWCNPISGHATLYWYQQILGQGPKLLIQFQNNGVVDDSQLPKDRFSAERLKGVDSTLKIQPAKLEDSAVYLCASSLDSGGNTIYFGEGSWLTVV.

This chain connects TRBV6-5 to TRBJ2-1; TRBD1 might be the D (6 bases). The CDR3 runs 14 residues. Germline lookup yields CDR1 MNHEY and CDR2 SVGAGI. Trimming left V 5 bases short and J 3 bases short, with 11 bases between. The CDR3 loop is CASSATGIYNEQFF. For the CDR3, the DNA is TGTGCCAGCAGTGCAACAGGGATCTACAATGAGCAGTTCTTC.

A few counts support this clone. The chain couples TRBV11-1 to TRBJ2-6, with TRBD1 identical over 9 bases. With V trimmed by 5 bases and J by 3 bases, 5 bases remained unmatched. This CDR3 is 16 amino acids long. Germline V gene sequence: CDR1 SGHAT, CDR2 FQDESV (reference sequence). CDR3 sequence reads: CASSPQGAGGANVLTF. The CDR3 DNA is TGTGCCAGCAGCCCACAGGGGGCCGGTGGGGCCAACGTCCTGACTTTC.

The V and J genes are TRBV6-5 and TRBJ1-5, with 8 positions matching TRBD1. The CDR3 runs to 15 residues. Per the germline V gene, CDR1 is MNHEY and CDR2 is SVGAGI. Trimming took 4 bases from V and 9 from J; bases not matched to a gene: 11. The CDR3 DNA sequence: TGTGCCAGCAGTTCGGTCGGGACAGGTAAAGTGCCCCAGCATTTT. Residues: CASSSVGTGKVPQHF.

CDR3 DNA sequence: TGTGCCACCCATGAGGGTGGCAGGCAAGAGACCCAGTACTTC. Translating gives CATHEGGRQETQYF. The chain couples TRBV6-5 to TRBJ2-5, with D possibly being TRBD2 (5 bases). V lost 10 bases and J lost 2, with 17 bases in between. Germline V gene lookup returns CDR1 MNHEY and CDR2 SVGAGI. The CDR3 sequence is 14 residues long.

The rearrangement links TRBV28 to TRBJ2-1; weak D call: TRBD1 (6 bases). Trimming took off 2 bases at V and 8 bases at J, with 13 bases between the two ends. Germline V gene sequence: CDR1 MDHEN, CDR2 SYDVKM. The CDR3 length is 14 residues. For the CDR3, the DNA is TGTGCCAGCAGTTTACCGGGGACAATGGATGAGCAGTTCTTC. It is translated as CASSLPGTMDEQFF.